A single sample is the source of the 4 T cell receptor beta chains below, sequenced in a study of T-cell memory formation after mild COVID-19. MiXCR, run by TCRdb on the 5' RACE reads, gives a single entry per CDR3 protein. Among roughly 400,000 distinct CDR3 sequences listed, 20% to 25% were seen once. The sequenced sample was PBMCs or a T cell subset sorted from them (not recorded which). The origin of the receptors is an adult woman who had mild COVID-19 (a few samples of this study predate the infection). Cell type and time point are not known.

This chain uses TRBV27 with TRBJ2-7, with 8 bases aligning to TRBD2. Germline V CDR1 and CDR2: MNHEY, SMNVEV (reference sequence). There are 16 residues in the CDR3. V lost 7 bases, J lost 6 bases, and 17 bases stayed unmatched. The CDR3 loop is CASIGRSGTSSREQYF. In DNA form, the CDR3 reads TGTGCCAGCATCGGACGATCCGGGACTAGTTCGCGCGAGCAGTACTTC.

The chain joins TRBV12-3 or TRBV12-4 to TRBJ2-5; no clear D. This CDR3 comprises 13 residues. The V end lost 3 bases, the J end lost 2 bases, and 7 bases lay between the germline ends. Written as DNA, the CDR3 is TGTGCCAGCAGTTTTGTCGGTCAAGAGACCCAGTACTTC. It codes for CASSFVGQETQYF.

This clonotype has a count of ten or more. The chain employs TRBV15 and TRBJ1-2; the D gene is possibly TRBD1 (5 bases). With 5 bases removed from V and 3 bases from J, the gap between germline ends came to 10 bases. The CDR3 totals 13 residues. Germline CDR1 is LNHNV and CDR2 is YYDKDF (reference sequence). The CDR3 loop is CATSGDRHYGYTF. DNA of the CDR3: TGTGCCACCAGCGGGGACCGCCACTATGGCTACACCTTC. The full variable domain, with the rest looked up from reference TRBV15 and TRBJ1-2, is DAMVIQNPRYQVTQFGKPVTLSCSQTLNHNVMYWYQQKSSQAPKLLFHYYDKDFNNEADTPDNFQSRRPNTSFCFLDIRSPGLGDTAMYLCATSGDRHYGYTFGSGTRLTVV.

The table lists this clonotype with a few counts. The genes are TRBV6-6 and TRBJ2-7; D might be TRBD2 (6 bases). The CDR3 sequence is 13 residues long. V shed 5 bases and J shed 4 bases, with 12 bases lying between them. The germline gives CDR1 MNHNY, CDR2 SVGAGI (reference sequence). The CDR3 DNA sequence: TGTGCCAGCAGTCCTTTGCGGGAATACGAGCAGTACTTC. Translated: CASSPLREYEQYF.